Listed below are T cell receptor beta chains from one sample, sequenced in a study of blood T cell repertoires in COVID-19. Sequencing was performed with immunoSEQ multiplex PCR; in TCRdb, only in-frame clones are kept and a portion is missing. The sample lists 400,000 to 500,000 clones; roughly 90% were seen once. The sequencing sample was made of peripheral blood. The receptors were sampled from a woman aged 25 to 45 with active or convalescent COVID-19. The CDR3 runs from the conserved cysteine through the conserved F or W. The D gene is left open where the match is weak. Not all rows give a size; the values are once, few, many and, for expanded clones, a class.

TRBD1	TRBV11-1	once	TRBJ1-3	CASSLGTVSGNTIYF	TGTGCCAGCAGCCTCGGGACAGTCTCTGGAAACACCATATATTTT
TRBD1	TRBV5-1	.	TRBJ1-2	CASSQGQGYYTF	TGCGCCAGCAGCCAGGGACAGGGGTACTACACCTTC
.	TRBV19	.	TRBJ1-1	CASSPGVNTEAFF	TGTGCCAGTTCCCCAGGTGTGAACACTGAAGCTTTCTTT
.	TRBV4-1	.	TRBJ1-5	CASSQGPGGRSNQPQHF	TGCGCCAGCAGCCAAGGCCCGGGTGGGAGAAGCAATCAGCCCCAGCATTTT
TRBD1	TRBV6-4	.	TRBJ1-2	CASSEQGARSGYTF	TGTGCCAGCAGTGAACAGGGGGCGCGGTCTGGCTACACCTTC
TRBD2	TRBV6-1	.	TRBJ2-3	CASSEPILAGGSDTQYF	TGTGCCAGCAGTGAACCGATATTAGCGGGAGGTTCAGATACGCAGTATTTT
.	TRBV6-5	few	TRBJ1-1	CASSYQGGVRDTEAFF	TGTGCCAGCAGTTACCAGGGAGGGGTGCGTGACACTGAAGCTTTCTTT
.	TRBV29-1	.	TRBJ2-7	CSVEEPGGGPYEQYF	TGCAGCGTTGAAGAACCTGGGGGCGGCCCCTACGAGCAGTACTTC
TRBD2	TRBV7-8	.	TRBJ2-3	CASRGGGTDTQYF	TGTGCCAGCCGGGGGGGAGGCACAGATACGCAGTATTTT
.	TRBV6-6	.	TRBJ1-2	CASSYVQESSYGYTF	TGTGCCAGCAGTTACGTTCAAGAATCCAGCTATGGCTACACCTTC
.	TRBV7-9	.	TRBJ2-7	CASSLGVGGSDSTYEQYF	TGTGCCAGCAGCTTAGGGGTAGGGGGATCTGATTCCACCTACGAGCAGTACTTC
.	TRBV19	.	TRBJ1-5	CASSTKGVRSNQPQHF	TGTGCCAGTAGTACAAAAGGAGTTAGGAGCAATCAGCCCCAGCATTTT
TRBD2	TRBV5-1	.	TRBJ2-6	CASSLKTSRIDVLTF	TGCGCCAGCAGTCTGAAGACTAGCAGAATCGATGTCCTGACTTTC
.	TRBV30	.	TRBJ1-5	CAWSLQGDLNQPQHF	TGTGCCTGGAGCCTACAGGGAGACCTTAATCAGCCCCAGCATTTT
TRBD1	TRBV11-2	.	TRBJ1-5	CASSPATGQGDQPQHF	TGTGCCAGCAGCCCCGCGACGGGACAGGGGGATCAGCCCCAGCATTTT
TRBD2	TRBV7-8	.	TRBJ2-7	CASSSRASGAFYEQYF	TGTGCCAGCAGCTCACGAGCTAGCGGGGCCTTCTACGAGCAGTACTTC
.	TRBV5-6	.	TRBJ2-5	CASSLIPEENQETQYF	TGTGCCAGCAGCTTGATTCCAGAGGAAAACCAAGAGACCCAGTACTTC
.	TRBV3-1/TRBV3-2	.	TRBJ2-5	CASSPGQHQETQYF	TGTGCCAGCAGCCCTGGACAGCATCAAGAGACCCAGTACTTC
.	TRBV19	.	TRBJ2-1	CASSEGNEQFF	TGTGCCAGTAGTGAGGGCAATGAGCAGTTCTTC
.	TRBV5-1	.	TRBJ2-5	CASSYSGRAETQYF	TGCGCCAGCAGCTACAGCGGTCGGGCGGAGACCCAGTACTTC
TRBD1	TRBV5-4	.	TRBJ1-6	CASSKDRGPSSPLHF	TGTGCCAGCAGCAAGGACAGGGGGCCCTCCTCACCCCTCCACTTT
.	TRBV5-1	.	TRBJ1-1	CASSFSGNTEAFF	TGCGCCAGCAGTTTTTCAGGGAACACTGAAGCTTTCTTT
TRBD1	TRBV19	.	TRBJ1-5	CASSLLGQGAGQPQHF	TGTGCCAGTAGTCTCCTGGGACAGGGGGCAGGACAGCCCCAGCATTTT
.	TRBV11-2	.	TRBJ2-7	CASSLTGGPTYEQYF	TGTGCCAGCAGCTTAACGGGTGGTCCGACCTACGAGCAGTACTTC
TRBD2	TRBV28	.	TRBJ2-1	CASSAPSGSSYNEQFF	TGTGCCAGCAGCGCACCTAGCGGAAGCTCCTACAATGAGCAGTTCTTC
.	TRBV6-5	.	TRBJ2-7	CATSLGGTSYEQYF	TGTGCCACCTCCCTTGGCGGGACCTCCTACGAGCAGTACTTC
.	TRBV6-6	.	TRBJ2-7	CASSYAGQSYEQYF	TGTGCCAGCAGTTACGCGGGACAGTCCTACGAGCAGTACTTC
.	TRBV10-3	.	TRBJ1-1	CAISPSGGATEAFF	TGTGCCATCAGTCCGAGTGGAGGGGCCACTGAAGCTTTCTTT
TRBD2	TRBV29-1	once	TRBJ2-1	CSVRLAGGADEQFF	TGCAGCGTTCGTCTAGCGGGAGGGGCCGATGAGCAGTTCTTC
TRBD1	TRBV19	.	TRBJ2-6	CASRRDRAISGANVLTF	TGTGCCAGTAGGCGGGACAGGGCAATCTCTGGGGCCAACGTCCTGACTTTC
.	TRBV4-2	.	TRBJ1-1	CASSRALTEANTEAFF	TGTGCCAGCAGCCGAGCTCTTACCGAAGCGAACACTGAAGCTTTCTTT
TRBD1	TRBV11-2	few	TRBJ1-1	CASSFNRGDTEAFF	TGTGCCAGCAGCTTTAACAGGGGCGACACTGAAGCTTTCTTT
.	TRBV7-2	.	TRBJ1-2	CASSPSGSYGYTF	TGTGCCAGCAGTCCCTCAGGATCCTATGGCTACACCTTC
.	TRBV3-1/TRBV3-2	.	TRBJ2-7	CASSPPGGAQPYEQYF	TGTGCCAGCAGCCCTCCCGGGGGTGCTCAACCCTACGAGCAGTACTTC
TRBD1	TRBV7-2	.	TRBJ1-1	CASSPTGVSSDTEAFF	TGTGCCAGCAGCCCTACAGGGGTAAGCTCCGACACTGAAGCTTTCTTT
.	TRBV10-1	once	TRBJ1-1	CASSEGQGKTEAFF	TGCGCCAGCAGTGAGGGGCAGGGCAAGACTGAAGCTTTCTTT
TRBD1	TRBV2	.	TRBJ1-4	CASTPRDRGEKLFF	TGTGCCAGCACCCCTCGGGACAGGGGGGAAAAACTGTTTTTT
.	TRBV30	.	TRBJ1-1	CAWRDSSYTEAFF	TGTGCCTGGAGGGACAGCTCCTACACTGAAGCTTTCTTT
.	TRBV21-1	.	TRBJ2-7	CASSKRSDEQYF	TGTGCCAGCAGCAAACGAAGCGACGAGCAGTACTTC
.	TRBV6-5	.	TRBJ1-2	CASTNPGPYGYTF	TGTGCCAGCACCAACCCAGGTCCCTATGGCTACACCTTC
.	TRBV7-7	.	TRBJ2-1	CASSLLGTTKINEQFF	TGTGCCAGCAGCCTGTTGGGGACAACGAAGATCAATGAGCAGTTCTTC